This T cell receptor (beta chain) emerged from a study of T cell changes during pregnancy in multiple sclerosis. The CDR3 has 18 amino acids. Germline V lookup: CDR1 SGHVS, CDR2 FNYEAQ. The V and J ends lost 4 bases and 4 bases, in that order; junction bases with no gene match: 11. Sequencing used immunoSEQ multiplex PCR; TCRdb keeps in-frame clones, though not all of them. Counted here are more than 25,000 clones, roughly 89% occurring once; the ten biggest clones make up approximately 8.7%. The genes are TRBV7-6 and TRBJ2-2; 11 nucleotides agree with TRBD2. The sample consisted of CD8+ T cells from peripheral blood mononuclear cells, taken in the first trimester of pregnancy. This clonotype originated in a female donor with multiple sclerosis, enrolled in a pregnancy study. The CDR3 nucleotides are TGTGCCAGCAGCTATACGATAGCGGGAGGGCCGCTCACCGGGGAGCTGTTTTTT. Encoded protein: CASSYTIAGGPLTGELFF.